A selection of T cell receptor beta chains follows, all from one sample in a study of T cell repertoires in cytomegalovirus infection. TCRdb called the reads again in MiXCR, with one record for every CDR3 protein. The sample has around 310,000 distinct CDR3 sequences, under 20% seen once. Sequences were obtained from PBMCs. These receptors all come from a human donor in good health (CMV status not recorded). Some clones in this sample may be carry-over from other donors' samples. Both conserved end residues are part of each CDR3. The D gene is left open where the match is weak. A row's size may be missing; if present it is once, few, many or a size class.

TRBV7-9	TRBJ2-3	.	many	TGTGCCAGCAGCTTAGCGGGCAGGACTAGCACAGATACGCAGTATTTT	CASSLAGRTSTDTQYF
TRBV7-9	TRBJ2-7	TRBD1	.	TGTGCCAGCCGATCCGCCGGGACAGGGCCCGAGCAGTACTTC	CASRSAGTGPEQYF
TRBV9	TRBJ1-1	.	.	TGTGCCAGCAGCGCCGGTGGAGTTTCGCGCACTGAAGCTTTCTTT	CASSAGGVSRTEAFF
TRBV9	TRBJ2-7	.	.	TGTGCCAGCAGCGTAGACCAATACTCCTACGAGCAGTACTTC	CASSVDQYSYEQYF
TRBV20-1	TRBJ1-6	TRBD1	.	TGCAGTGCTGGGAACAGGGGAACGCAATCACCCCTCCACTTT	CSAGNRGTQSPLHF
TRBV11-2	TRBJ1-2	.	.	TGTGCCAGCAGCTTAAAAGGGAATGATGGCTACACCTTC	CASSLKGNDGYTF
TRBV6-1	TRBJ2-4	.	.	TGTGCCAGCAGTGTGACCTCCGATCCAAACATTCAGTACTTC	CASSVTSDPNIQYF
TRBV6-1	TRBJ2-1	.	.	TGTGCCAGCACCGGGTCCTACAATGAGCAGTTCTTC	CASTGSYNEQFF
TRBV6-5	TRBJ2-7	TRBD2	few	TGTGCCAGCAGTTACTCGGGACTAGCGGGGGTCAACGAGCAGTACTTC	CASSYSGLAGVNEQYF
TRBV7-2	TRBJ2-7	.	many	TGTGCCAGCAGCTCAACCTACAGGGACGAGCAGTACTTC	CASSSTYRDEQYF
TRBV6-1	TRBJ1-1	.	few	TGTGCCAGCAGCAAAACAGGGACGGGGTTCACTGAAGCTTTCTTT	CASSKTGTGFTEAFF
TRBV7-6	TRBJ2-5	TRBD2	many	TGTGCCAGCAGCCGCCGGACTAGCGGGGGGGCCAAAGAGACCCAGTACTTC	CASSRRTSGGAKETQYF
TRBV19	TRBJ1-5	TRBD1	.	TGTGCCAGTACCGTAGGACAGGGCCGCAATCAGCCCCAGCATTTT	CASTVGQGRNQPQHF
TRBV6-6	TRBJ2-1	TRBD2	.	TGTGCCAGCAGTTACCCTGGACTAGCTGACAATGAGCAGTTCTTC	CASSYPGLADNEQFF
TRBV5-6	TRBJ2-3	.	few	TGTGCCAGCAGCCTCCGGGTCACTAGTAACACAGATACGCAGTATTTT	CASSLRVTSNTDTQYF
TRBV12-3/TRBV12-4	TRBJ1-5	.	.	TGTGCCAGCAGCCCCGGAGGGTACAATCAGCCCCAGCATTTT	CASSPGGYNQPQHF
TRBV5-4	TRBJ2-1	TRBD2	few	TGTGCCAGCAACCTGCTGTCGGGGGGGCATTGGGATGAGCAGTTCTTC	CASNLLSGGHWDEQFF
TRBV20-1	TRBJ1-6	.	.	TGCAGTGCTAGTAATAAGGGGGTAGCCTATAATTCACCCCTCCACTTT	CSASNKGVAYNSPLHF
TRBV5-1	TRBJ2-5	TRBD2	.	TGCGCCAGCAGCGAGGGACTAGCGCTGGAGACCCAGTACTTC	CASSEGLALETQYF
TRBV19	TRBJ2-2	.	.	TGTGCCACCCGCCGGGGGCTCGCGAACACCGGGGAGCTGTTTTTT	CATRRGLANTGELFF
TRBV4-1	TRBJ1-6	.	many	TGCGCCAGCAGCCCCGAACTCCTTCGGACCCTAAATTCACCCCTCCACTTT	CASSPELLRTLNSPLHF
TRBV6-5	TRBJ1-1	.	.	TGTGCCAGCAGTTACTTGAGAGGAATGGGGACTGAAGCTTTCTTT	CASSYLRGMGTEAFF
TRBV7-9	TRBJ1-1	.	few	TGTGCCAGCAGCAGCCACAGGGACATGGCTTTCTTT	CASSSHRDMAFF
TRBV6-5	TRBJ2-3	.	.	TGTGCCAGCAGTTACCAAGCTGCTAGCACAGATACGCAGTATTTT	CASSYQAASTDTQYF
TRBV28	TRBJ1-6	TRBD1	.	TGTGCCAGCAGGGCCATCCGGGACAGTTATAATTCACCCCTCCACTTT	CASRAIRDSYNSPLHF
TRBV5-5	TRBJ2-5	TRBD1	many	TGTGCCAGCAGCCCGGGGACAGGGGTCCAAGAGACCCAGTACTTC	CASSPGTGVQETQYF
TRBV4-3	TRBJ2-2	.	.	TGCGCCAGCAGCCAAGAAAGGCAGGGGGGCACCGGGGAGCTGTTTTTT	CASSQERQGGTGELFF
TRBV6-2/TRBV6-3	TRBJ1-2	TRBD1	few	TGTGCCAGCACCGGACAGGGGGCTCAGCAAGTTTATGGCTACACCTTC	CASTGQGAQQVYGYTF
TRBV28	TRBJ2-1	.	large	TGTGCCAGCAGTCGACCTAGCTCCAGCTCCTACAATGAGCAGTTCTTC	CASSRPSSSSYNEQFF
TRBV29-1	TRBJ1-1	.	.	TGCAGCGTTGCGCGGGATTATGGCACTGAAGCTTTCTTT	CSVARDYGTEAFF
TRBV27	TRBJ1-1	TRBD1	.	TGTGCCAGCAGTTCTCCGACAGGGGGCCCTACTGAAGCTTTCTTT	CASSSPTGGPTEAFF
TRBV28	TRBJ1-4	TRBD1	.	TGTGCCAGCAGCCCCGGGACAGTGGCTGAAAAACTGTTTTTT	CASSPGTVAEKLFF
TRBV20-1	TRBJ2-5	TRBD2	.	TGCAGTGCCGAATTAGCGGGGGGGGAACAAGAGACCCAGTACTTC	CSAELAGGEQETQYF
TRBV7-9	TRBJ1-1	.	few	TGTGCCAGCAGCCCAGCCCGGGGGCAGGGGGAAGCTTTCTTT	CASSPARGQGEAFF
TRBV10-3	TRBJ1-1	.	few	TGTGCCACCCTGCCACAGAGGGAAGTACCTAACACTGAAGCTTTCTTT	CATLPQREVPNTEAFF
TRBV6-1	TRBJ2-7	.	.	TGTGCCAGCAGCAGCCAAGGGGGCTACGAGCAGTACTTC	CASSSQGGYEQYF
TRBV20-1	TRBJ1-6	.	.	TGCAGTGCTAGTAAGGGGGAGGATAATTCACCCCTCCACTTT	CSASKGEDNSPLHF
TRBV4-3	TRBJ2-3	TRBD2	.	TGCGCCAGCAGCCAAGATTTCTGGCTAGCGGGGGGGGAGGCAGATACGCAGTATTTT	CASSQDFWLAGGEADTQYF